This T cell receptor beta chain stems from a study of T cell responses to AZD1222 COVID-19 vaccine. A remark on this clone: The antigen is undetermined.

Study-wide findings and caveats: At study baseline, merely several AZD1222 recipients were seropositive. Along spike, vaccine-associated CD4 TCRs were found throughout, with dominance at 160-218 and 743-854. Spike-specific TCR breadth and depth were elevated following two AZD1222 doses. In the spike-specific TCR repertoire, nearly half reportedly target unmutated variant regions.

V was pared by 6 bases and J by 1 base, with 5 bases of the junction left unmatched. This CDR3 is 14 amino acids long. The germline V gene has CDR1 MNHEY and CDR2 SVGAGI. Here immunoSEQ multiplex PCR was the method, and the copy in TCRdb shows in-frame clones only, minus some. The sample records 120,000 or so clones, around 90% being singletons. The clonotype comes from an adult in good health. Specimen: peripheral blood, collected on day 0 of AZD1222 vaccination. The V gene is TRBV6-5, the J gene TRBJ1-1; 7 bases map to TRBD1. The CDR3 region has the DNA TGTGCCAGCAGCCGCAGGGGGGAGAACACTGAAGCTTTCTTT. It codes for CASSRRGENTEAFF.